This T cell receptor (beta chain) was recovered during a study of technical replicates of blood from a few donors. Trimming cost V 2 bases and J 7 bases, with 14 bases left between them. Germline V CDR1 and CDR2: MNHEY, SVGAGI. The CDR3 is 14 residues long. Assay used: immunoSEQ multiplex PCR; TCRdb lists only in-frame clones, some missing. This repertoire shows tens of thousands of clones, 95% to 98% found once; its top ten account for approximately 0.21%. The chain has TRBV6-5 and TRBJ1-1; possible D gene TRBD1, 6 bases. The sample taken for sequencing was T cells isolated from PBMCs. The TCR sequence derives from a human donor in good health. The CDR3 DNA reads TGTGCCAGCAGTTACATCCGGGGGGCCGGTGAAGCTTTCTTT. Amino acids: CASSYIRGAGEAFF.